A single sample is the source of the 21 T cell receptor beta chains below, sequenced in a study of blood T cells in healthy people across ages. Using a J-beta primer mix together with a sample-barcoded 5' primer, a second PCR was run for about 6 to 11 cycles. TCRdb re-called the 5' RACE reads through MiXCR, storing one row per CDR3 protein. The sample records fewer than 1,000,000 distinct CDR3 sequences, 35% to 60% being singletons. Sequenced sample: blood. These receptors all come from an elderly man in good health.

This clonotype showed up just once. This chain joins TRBV28 and TRBJ1-5; D uncertain. This CDR3 region has 13 residues. The V end lost 5 bases, the J end lost 5 bases, and 10 bases lay between the germline ends. Germline CDR1 reads MDHEN; CDR2 reads SYDVKM. CDR3 nucleotides: TGTGCCAGCAGTACCAGTGTACATCAGCCCCAGCATTTT. This encodes CASSTSVHQPQHF.

This clonotype was detected only a few times. The J gene is TRBJ2-5, the V gene TRBV11-2, with a possible D match to TRBD2 (6 bases). Germline V gene lookup returns CDR1 SGHAT and CDR2 FQNNGV. This CDR3 has 16 amino acids. V was trimmed by 1 base and J by 11 bases, leaving 23 bases between them. The CDR3: CASSLVGGGPLNEQYF. The CDR3 DNA sequence: TGTGCCAGCAGCTTAGTGGGCGGAGGGCCTCTTAATGAGCAGTACTTC.

This clonotype was counted ten times or more. The chain employs TRBV20-1 and TRBJ2-5, with TRBD2 as a possible D gene (6 bases). Germline V gene data show CDR1 as DFQATT and CDR2 as SNEGSKA (reference sequence). With 1 base removed from V and 5 bases from J, the gap between germline ends came to 14 bases. This CDR3 has 14 residues. The CDR3 DNA sequence: TGCAGTGCTAGAGGGATGGGGGGATGGGAGACCCAGTACTTC. This gives the protein CSARGMGGWETQYF.

The chain carries TRBV20-1 and TRBJ2-3; unclear D gene. V lost 6 bases, J lost 0 bases, and 13 bases lay in between. Germline V CDR1 and CDR2: DFQATT, SNEGSKA (reference sequence). The CDR3 extends over 14 amino acids. The CDR3 sequence: CSALGLPSTDTQYF. The DNA for the CDR3 is TGCAGTGCCCTTGGGCTCCCTAGCACAGATACGCAGTATTTT.

This chain connects TRBV6-2 or TRBV6-3 to TRBJ1-1; TRBD1 aligns across 7 bases. This CDR3 is built from 14 residues. J gave up 4 bases and V 6 bases, and 8 bases lay outside the gene matches. The germline gives CDR1 MNHEY, CDR2 SVGEGT. DNA for the CDR3: TGTGCCAGCAGAACGACAGGGACAAGCACTGAAGCTTTCTTT. It encodes CASRTTGTSTEAFF.

V is TRBV6-1 and J is TRBJ2-3; 15 bases map to TRBD2. Unmatched junction bases numbered 8, after V lost 6 bases and J lost 1 base. Germline V gene data show CDR1 as MNHNS and CDR2 as SASEGT. The CDR3 spans 18 residues. CDR3 nucleotides: TGTGCCAGCAGGCCGGGACTAGCGGGAGGAGGGGGCACAGATACGCAGTATTTT. Amino acid sequence: CASRPGLAGGGGTDTQYF.

As for this clonotype: An end of the junction differs from the germline gene, which may be a read error. The gene calls are TRBV20-1 and TRBJ2-2, with 8 bases aligning to TRBD2. Per germline, CDR1 DFQATT and CDR2 SNEGSKA (reference sequence). The CDR3 has 15 amino acids. CDR3 residues: CSATPGGVNTGGLFF. The CDR3, as DNA: TGCAGCGCTACACCCGGGGGGGTGAACACCGGGGGGCTGTTTTTT.

This clonotype was found a few times. V and J are TRBV20-1 and TRBJ2-3; TRBD2 agrees at 15 bases. Germline V CDR1 and CDR2: DFQATT, SNEGSKA (reference sequence). The V and J ends lost 5 bases and 3 bases, in that order; junction bases with no gene match: 3. This CDR3 comprises 15 residues. The CDR3 DNA reads TGCAGTGCTGAGGGACTAGCGGGAGGAACAGATACGCAGTATTTT. It encodes CSAEGLAGGTDTQYF.

This chain joins TRBV6-6 and TRBJ2-5; possibly TRBD2 for D (5 bases). Germline CDR1 MNHNY, CDR2 SVGAGI (reference sequence). With 7 bases removed from V and 11 bases from J, the gap between germline ends came to 23 bases. The CDR3 spans 14 residues. CDR3 DNA sequence: TGTGCCAGCACCCCCAAGGACTTTCATAATGAGCAGTACTTC. Translating gives CASTPKDFHNEQYF.

This CDR3 reads CASSQASTSGQETQYF. The CDR3, as DNA: TGTGCCAGCAGCCAAGCCTCAACTAGCGGTCAAGAGACCCAGTACTTC. The chain couples TRBV3-1 to TRBJ2-5, with 8 nucleotides matching TRBD2. After removal of 1 base from V and 2 bases from J, the junction contained 6 bases not matched to a gene. CDR1 is LGHDT, CDR2 YNNKEL, per germline (reference sequence). The CDR3 totals 16 residues.

This clonotype came up a few times. This chain joins TRBV6-2 or TRBV6-3 and TRBJ2-7; 7 bases are a match to TRBD2. This CDR3 has 16 amino acids. With V trimmed by 6 bases and J by 5 bases, 16 bases remained unmatched. Germline-derived CDR1 and CDR2 are MNHEY and SVGEGT. The CDR3 here is CASRVRAGNILDEQYF. The CDR3 bases are TGTGCCAGCAGAGTACGAGCGGGAAACATACTCGACGAGCAGTACTTC.

The V gene is TRBV7-2, the J gene TRBJ2-5, with 13 bases aligning to TRBD2. J gave up 4 bases and V 4 bases, and 6 bases lay outside the gene matches. Germline V CDR1 and CDR2: SGHTA, FQGNSA. The CDR3 length is 16 residues. The CDR3 sequence: CASSSELAGGPETQYF. The CDR3, as DNA: TGTGCCAGCAGCTCGGAACTAGCGGGGGGGCCAGAGACCCAGTACTTC.

This clonotype was observed a few times. The J gene is TRBJ2-3, the V gene TRBV28; 7 bases map to TRBD2. CDR3 size: 16 residues. Germline values: CDR1 MDHEN, CDR2 SYDVKM. V lost 6 bases to trimming and J lost 2 bases; unmatched junction nucleotides: 11. In nucleotides, the CDR3 is TGTGCCAGCAGACCCCGGGGGAGGGGCGACACAGATACGCAGTATTTT. This translates into CASRPRGRGDTDTQYF.

This clonotype was counted a few times. The V gene is TRBV5-1, the J gene TRBJ1-4; TRBD1 aligns across 7 bases. The ends lost 4 bases at V and 1 base at J; junction bases unmatched: 4. This CDR3 spans 15 amino acids. Germline V gives CDR1 SGHRS, CDR2 YFSETQ. The CDR3: CASSETGLTNEKLFF. The CDR3 DNA follows: TGCGCCAGCAGCGAGACAGGGTTAACTAATGAAAAACTGTTTTTT.

CDR3 DNA sequence: TGTGCCAGCAGTCAAAGCCAGGGAGGGTCGGAGACCCAGTACTTC. Translation: CASSQSQGGSETQYF. The genes are TRBV28 and TRBJ2-4; 7 nucleotides align to TRBD2. The closer fit of TRBJ2-5 to the DNA end suggests the J call may be wrong. The CDR3 loop spans 15 amino acids. Germline V gene sequence: CDR1 MDHEN, CDR2 SYDVKM.

This clonotype was seen more than once but under ten times. This chain uses TRBV7-2 with TRBJ2-7, with D perhaps being TRBD1 or TRBD2 (6 bases each). V lost 6 bases, J lost 0 bases, and 18 bases lay in between. This CDR3 comprises 16 residues. Germline V lookup: CDR1 SGHTA, CDR2 FQGNSA. CDR3 loop: CASSPGAGQSSYEQYF. The CDR3 DNA is TGTGCCAGCAGTCCGGGGGCAGGTCAGAGCTCCTACGAGCAGTACTTC.

The DNA for the CDR3 is TGTGCCAGCACCCAAGGGGCAGACCCCACAGATACGCAGTATTTT. Translating it yields CASTQGADPTDTQYF. The chain has TRBV6-1 and TRBJ2-3; maybe TRBD1 (5 bases). The CDR3 has 15 amino acids. Per the germline V gene, CDR1 is MNHNS and CDR2 is SASEGT. The V and J ends lost 7 bases and 2 bases respectively, with 16 bases between them.

On this clonotype itself: At one end the junction does not follow the germline gene, possibly because of a read error. The rearrangement uses TRBV3-1 and TRBJ1-2; tentatively, D is TRBD1 (5 bases). The CDR3 loop spans 15 amino acids. Looked up from germline, CDR1 is LGHDT and CDR2 is YNNKEL (reference sequence). The CDR3 here is CASSRTGDGEYGYNF. The CDR3 DNA sequence: TGTGCCAGCAGCCGAACTGGGGACGGAGAATATGGCTACAACTTC.

This sequence joins TRBV29-1 and TRBJ2-1; 10 nucleotides match TRBD1. The DNA end lines up better with TRBJ2-7; the J call may be wrong. The CDR3 runs to 15 residues. Germline values: CDR1 SQVTM, CDR2 ANQGSEA. CDR3 sequence reads: CSVKTGTGVYNEQYF. The CDR3, as DNA: TGCAGCGTTAAAACCGGGACAGGGGTTTACAATGAGCAGTACTTC.

On this clonotype itself: A much larger clone differs by one base, so this may be a read error. The J gene is TRBJ2-3, the V gene TRBV14; TRBD1 is a possible D gene (5 bases). In germline, CDR1 is SGHDN, CDR2 FVKESK. The CDR3 runs 11 residues. The CDR3 reads CTSSQGITQYF. In DNA form, the CDR3 reads TGTACCAGCAGCCAGGGAATTACGCAGTATTTT.

The chain has TRBV29-1 and TRBJ2-7, with D possibly matching TRBD2 (7 bases). Germline V CDR1 and CDR2: SQVTM, ANQGSEA. V lost 4 bases and J 3 bases, leaving 19 bases between the germline ends. This CDR3 spans 15 amino acids. The CDR3 spells CSVGGGDTSNYEQYF. The CDR3 DNA reads TGCAGCGTTGGGGGAGGGGACACTTCAAACTACGAGCAGTACTTC.